This is a list of T cell receptor beta chains from one sample in a study of T cells in Graves' hyperthyroidism and ophthalmopathy. TCRdb re-called the multiplex PCR reads through MiXCR, storing one row per CDR3 protein. The data contain some 200,000 distinct CDR3 sequences, approximately 17% of them singletons. The sample taken for sequencing was blood. The source is a man aged 50 to 59 with Graves' hyperthyroidism. Each CDR3 is given with its conserved first and last residue. A D gene is named only where the DNA matches it firmly. Only part of the rows carry a size: once, few, many, or a class if the clone is expanded.

CDR3aa	CDR3nt	v_gene	j_gene	abundance	d_gene
CASGRWGRAGTEAFF	TGTGCCAGCGGGAGGTGGGGAAGAGCGGGCACTGAAGCTTTCTTT	TRBV5-8	TRBJ1-1	many	.
CASSLDQVSWAAYNEQFF	TGTGCCAGCAGCTTAGATCAGGTGTCCTGGGCGGCCTACAATGAGCAGTTCTTC	TRBV11-2	TRBJ2-1	many	.
CAISGPQTVAYEQYF	TGTGCCATCAGTGGACCCCAGACTGTCGCCTACGAGCAGTACTTC	TRBV10-3	TRBJ2-7	.	.
CASPISRASNEQYF	TGTGCCAGTCCTATATCCCGGGCCTCGAACGAGCAGTACTTC	TRBV6-1	TRBJ2-7	many	.
CASRGTGGLAQYF	TGTGCCAGCAGAGGGACAGGGGGGCTGGCCCAGTACTTC	TRBV6-1	TRBJ2-5	many	TRBD1
CASSLWRAHQPQHF	TGTGCCAGCAGTTTATGGCGGGCCCATCAGCCCCAGCATTTT	TRBV28	TRBJ1-5	.	.
CASSRDGLGETQYF	TGTGCCAGCTCACGGGACGGACTTGGGGAGACCCAGTACTTC	TRBV18	TRBJ2-5	.	.
CASSELTNQPQHF	TGTGCCAGCAGTGAACTGACAAATCAGCCCCAGCATTTT	TRBV6-1	TRBJ1-5	.	.
CASTETGGNQPQHF	TGTGCCAGCACCGAGACAGGGGGCAATCAGCCCCAGCATTTT	TRBV2	TRBJ1-5	once	TRBD1
CASRTTSGKNIQYF	TGTGCCAGCAGAACGACTAGCGGAAAAAACATTCAGTACTTC	TRBV6-1	TRBJ2-4	.	TRBD2
CSALTRGSSGRGYEQYF	TGCAGTGCCTTAACTCGTGGATCTAGCGGGAGAGGCTACGAGCAGTACTTC	TRBV20-1	TRBJ2-7	.	TRBD2
CASSPRPGLAGPYEQYF	TGTGCCAGCTCACCACGTCCGGGACTAGCGGGACCGTACGAGCAGTACTTC	TRBV18	TRBJ2-7	many	TRBD2
CASSLSAGAYEQYF	TGTGCCAGCAGCTTATCAGCGGGAGCTTACGAGCAGTACTTC	TRBV11-2	TRBJ2-7	.	TRBD2
CASSGGGSSFEQYF	TGTGCCAGCTCAGGCGGGGGATCCTCCTTCGAGCAGTACTTC	TRBV18	TRBJ2-7	many	TRBD2
CSAHRWTPGSETQYF	TGCAGTGCTCACCGGTGGACCCCGGGATCGGAGACCCAGTACTTC	TRBV20-1	TRBJ2-5	many	.
CASTLRPGGLTDTQYF	TGTGCCAGCACCCTCCGCCCGGGGGGACTTACAGATACGCAGTATTTT	TRBV28	TRBJ2-3	.	TRBD2
CASSLADTHYEQYF	TGTGCCAGCAGCTTAGCTGACACGCACTACGAGCAGTACTTC	TRBV7-9	TRBJ2-7	few	.
CASSYGGPGSYNEQFF	TGTGCCAGCAGTTACGGGGGGCCCGGCTCCTACAATGAGCAGTTCTTC	TRBV6-5	TRBJ2-1	.	.
CASSLAGTYEQYF	TGTGCCAGCAGTTTAGCGGGAACCTACGAGCAGTACTTC	TRBV7-9	TRBJ2-7	many	TRBD2
CASSEQGYYEQYF	TGTGCCAGCAGTGAACAGGGTTACTACGAGCAGTACTTC	TRBV6-1	TRBJ2-7	few	.
CASSLGTGDGSPLHF	TGTGCCAGCAGCTTAGGGACAGGGGACGGCTCACCCCTCCACTTT	TRBV7-6	TRBJ1-6	once	TRBD1
CSAIGTGTYGYTF	TGCAGTGCTATCGGGACAGGTACCTATGGCTACACCTTC	TRBV20-1	TRBJ1-2	.	TRBD1
CASSVASGQGDSYEQYF	TGTGCCAGCAGCGTAGCCTCGGGGCAGGGGGACTCCTACGAGCAGTACTTC	TRBV9	TRBJ2-7	many	TRBD1
CATSDPKAGGHNEQFF	TGTGCCACCAGTGATCCTAAAGCGGGAGGACACAATGAGCAGTTCTTC	TRBV24-1	TRBJ2-1	.	TRBD2
CASSTTGTRAGELFF	TGTGCCAGCAGTACGACCGGGACGAGGGCCGGGGAGCTGTTTTTT	TRBV6-1	TRBJ2-2	many	.
CASIGTSGDTQYF	TGTGCCAGCATCGGGACTAGCGGAGATACGCAGTATTTT	TRBV6-1	TRBJ2-3	many	TRBD2
CASSRLMGQYYGYTF	TGTGCCAGCAGCAGATTAATGGGGCAGTACTATGGCTACACCTTC	TRBV13	TRBJ1-2	many	.
CSVESWTRETQYF	TGCAGCGTTGAGTCTTGGACCAGGGAGACCCAGTACTTC	TRBV29-1	TRBJ2-5	few	.
CSARGLSIGSSTDTQYF	TGCAGTGCTAGAGGCCTCTCGATAGGTTCGAGCACAGATACGCAGTATTTT	TRBV20-1	TRBJ2-3	many	.
CASSFGGGQGIRYEQYF	TGTGCCAGCAGCTTTGGGGGGGGACAGGGAATTCGCTACGAGCAGTACTTC	TRBV7-3	TRBJ2-7	once	TRBD1
CASSLQDKKAFF	TGTGCCAGCAGCCTTCAGGACAAAAAGGCTTTCTTT	TRBV7-9	TRBJ1-1	few	.
CASSLDSGRGTDTQYF	TGTGCCAGCAGCTTGGATTCCGGGAGAGGCACAGATACGCAGTATTTT	TRBV5-6	TRBJ2-3	.	.
CASSLAARTSDEQFF	TGTGCCAGCAGCTTAGCGGCACGGACTAGCGATGAGCAGTTCTTC	TRBV7-9	TRBJ2-1	many	TRBD2
CATAPPEETQYF	TGTGCCACCGCCCCCCCCGAAGAGACCCAGTACTTC	TRBV28	TRBJ2-5	many	.
CARSTSGSITDTQYF	TGTGCCAGATCGACTAGCGGGAGTATAACAGATACGCAGTATTTT	TRBV5-8	TRBJ2-3	few	TRBD2
CATSDLNRGAPDTQYF	TGTGCCACCAGTGATCTCAACAGGGGCGCCCCAGATACGCAGTATTTT	TRBV24-1	TRBJ2-3	.	TRBD1
CASSASGVTGELFF	TGTGCTAGCAGCGCCTCGGGAGTCACCGGGGAGCTGTTTTTT	TRBV7-7	TRBJ2-2	.	.
CASSFGTGFEQYF	TGTGCCAGCAGCTTTGGGACAGGGTTCGAGCAGTACTTC	TRBV5-5	TRBJ2-7	.	TRBD1
CASTTTGSYNEQFF	TGTGCCAGCACCACGACAGGGTCCTACAATGAGCAGTTCTTC	TRBV12-3/TRBV12-4	TRBJ2-1	few	TRBD1
CASSIGGRGEQFF	TGTGCCAGTAGTATAGGGGGGCGGGGGGAGCAGTTCTTC	TRBV19	TRBJ2-1	few	.
CSARVVRNEQFF	TGCAGCGCCCGGGTCGTTAGGAATGAGCAGTTCTTC	TRBV29-1	TRBJ2-1	many	.
CASSLRQHSNQPQHF	TGTGCCAGCAGCTTGCGACAGCATAGCAATCAGCCCCAGCATTTT	TRBV5-5	TRBJ1-5	many	.
CSAREGGTGGSPLHF	TGCAGTGCTAGAGAAGGGGGGACAGGGGGTTCACCCCTCCACTTT	TRBV20-1	TRBJ1-6	many	TRBD1
CASSQDTEQYF	TGTGCCAGCAGCCAAGATACCGAGCAGTACTTC	TRBV3-1	TRBJ2-7	many	.
CASSYSRRTYGYTF	TGTGCCAGCAGTTACTCACGCAGGACCTATGGCTACACCTTC	TRBV6-2/TRBV6-3	TRBJ1-2	many	.
CASSFVQGVDSYNSPLHF	TGTGCCAGCAGCTTTGTACAGGGGGTTGACTCCTATAATTCACCCCTCCACTTT	TRBV7-2	TRBJ1-6	many	TRBD1
CSATGTNRWETQYF	TGCAGTGCAACAGGGACCAACCGCTGGGAGACCCAGTACTTC	TRBV20-1	TRBJ2-5	many	.
CASSIHHNQPQHF	TGTGCCAGCAGCATACATCACAATCAGCCCCAGCATTTT	TRBV7-3	TRBJ1-5	once	.
CASSRDRGNTIYF	TGTGCCAGCAGCCGGGACCGAGGAAACACCATATATTTT	TRBV6-1	TRBJ1-3	.	.
CASSQLAGDVETQYF	TGTGCCAGCAGTCAACTAGCGGGAGACGTGGAGACCCAGTACTTC	TRBV6-2/TRBV6-3	TRBJ2-5	many	TRBD2
CAISESSGGNTEAFF	TGTGCCATCAGTGAGTCTTCAGGGGGCAACACTGAAGCTTTCTTT	TRBV10-3	TRBJ1-1	many	TRBD1